One sample yielded the 16 T cell receptor beta chains listed below, sequenced in a study of control samples from healthy donors and cancer patients. Sequenced by immunoSEQ multiplex PCR; TCRdb stores in-frame clones only, minus some. The repertoire holds more than 120,000 clones, with 80% to 95% as singletons. Sequenced input: blood. These receptors all stem from a man between 25 and 39 years old in good health.

This rearrangement joins TRBV6-5 to TRBJ2-2; TRBD2 aligns across 7 bases. The ends lost 3 bases at V and 6 bases at J; junction bases unmatched: 4. The germline gives CDR1 MNHEY, CDR2 SVGAGI. This CDR3 region has 14 residues. CDR3 coding DNA: TGTGCCAGCAGTTATACTAGCGTTGCCGGGGAGCTGTTTTTT. Residues: CASSYTSVAGELFF.

V usage is TRBV10-3 and J usage is TRBJ1-6, with 7 nucleotides matching TRBD1. Germline lookup yields CDR1 ENHRY and CDR2 SYGVKD. V dropped 3 bases and J dropped 0; count of bases not matched to a gene: 14. The CDR3 loop spans 20 amino acids. The CDR3 coding sequence is TGTGCCATCAGTGAAGACAGGGTTCCAACTTTAAGCTCCTATAATTCACCCCTCCACTTT. Its translation: CAISEDRVPTLSSYNSPLHF.

The chain couples TRBV28 to TRBJ1-1, with no clear D. The CDR3 is made up of 11 amino acids. Germline CDR1 MDHEN, CDR2 SYDVKM. Trimming removed 5 bases at V and 7 bases at J, with 8 bases between. The CDR3 DNA follows: TGTGCCAGCAGTCGATGGGGTGAAGCTTTCTTT. It is translated as CASSRWGEAFF.

V and J are TRBV7-2 and TRBJ1-6, with unresolved D. The CDR3 has 16 amino acids. Trimming took off 5 bases at V and 1 base at J, with 12 bases between the two ends. CDR1 and CDR2 (germline): SGHTA, FQGNSA. CDR3 region: CASSPRVGSYNSPLHF. Written as DNA, the CDR3 is TGTGCCAGCAGCCCCCGCGTAGGGTCCTATAATTCACCCCTCCACTTT.

This clone was seen just once. This chain joins TRBV6-1 and TRBJ2-1; D may be TRBD1 or TRBD2 (6 bases each). With 2 bases removed from V and 6 bases from J, the gap between germline ends came to 14 bases. This CDR3 is built from 15 residues. Per the germline V gene, CDR1 is MNHNS and CDR2 is SASEGT. CDR3 sequence: CASSEMGGLINEQFF. The CDR3, as DNA: TGTGCCAGCAGTGAAATGGGGGGCCTTATCAATGAGCAGTTCTTC.

The genes are TRBV4-1 and TRBJ1-5; the D is unclear. This CDR3 comprises 16 residues. The germline CDR1 and CDR2 sequences are MGHRA and YSYEKL. Deletions cut 1 base from V and 0 bases from J, with 10 bases between. The CDR3 DNA is TGCGCCAGCAGCCAAGTTGTCGGAGATAGCAATCAGCCCCAGCATTTT. Its translation: CASSQVVGDSNQPQHF.

V and J are TRBV7-8 and TRBJ2-7; D may correspond to TRBD1 or TRBD2 (5 bases each). This CDR3 is built from 15 residues. CDR1 and CDR2 from the germline V gene are SGHVS and FQNEAQ. V was shortened by 2 bases and J by 3 bases, with 14 bases between the two germline ends. The CDR3 protein is CASSLSGHSVYEQYF. For the CDR3, the DNA is TGTGCCAGCAGCTTAAGCGGACATAGTGTCTACGAGCAGTACTTC. Combining the CDR3 with reference TRBV7-8 and TRBJ2-7 gives the whole variable domain GAGVSQSPRYKVAKRGQDVALRCDPISGHVSLFWYQQALGQGPEFLTYFQNEAQLDKSGLPSDRFFAERPEGSVSTLKIQRTQQEDSAVYLCASSLSGHSVYEQYFGPGTRLTVT.

This clone was detected once. The chain carries TRBV7-3 and TRBJ1-2; D is uncertain. CDR1 is SGHTA and CDR2 is FQGTGA in the germline V gene. V lost 5 bases and J 6 bases, leaving 19 bases between the germline ends. CDR3 size: 15 residues. The CDR3 DNA reads as TGTGCCAGCAGCCCCGGCGTGGGTAAGAGGGATGGCTACACCTTC. As protein: CASSPGVGKRDGYTF.

V usage is TRBV28 and J usage is TRBJ1-2; D is unresolved. Trimming took 5 bases from V and 0 from J, leaving 10 bases between them. The CDR3 totals 14 residues. Germline V CDR1 and CDR2: MDHEN, SYDVKM. This chain's CDR3 is CASSGTGSNYGYTF. The DNA for the CDR3 is TGTGCCAGCAGTGGCACGGGTTCTAACTATGGCTACACCTTC.

The chain carries TRBV6-1 and TRBJ1-2; D unclear. Germline V gene sequence: CDR1 MNHNS, CDR2 SASEGT. The CDR3 length is 13 residues. V dropped 1 base and J dropped 8 bases, with 11 bases sitting between them. Here the CDR3 DNA reads TGTGCCAGCAGTGAAGTTGTCCGGCCCGGCTACACCTTC. It specifies CASSEVVRPGYTF.

The V gene is TRBV9, the J gene TRBJ2-7, with TRBD2 matching 14 bases. CDR3 length equals 14 residues. V lost 4 bases, J lost 6 bases, and 3 bases stayed unmatched. CDR1 and CDR2 from the germline V gene are SGDLS and YYNGEE. In DNA form, the CDR3 reads TGTGCCAGCAGCTTAGGGACTAGCGGGGGCGAGCAGTACTTC. Protein sequence: CASSLGTSGGEQYF.

The chain links TRBV7-9 to TRBJ2-7, with unresolved D. Trimming pared 4 bases from V and 6 bases from J, leaving 7 bases between. Germline CDR1 reads SEHNR; CDR2 reads FQNEAQ (reference sequence). The CDR3 contains 11 residues. CDR3 DNA sequence: TGTGCCAGCAGCTACGATGCCGAGCAGTACTTC. Its protein product is CASSYDAEQYF.

V gene TRBV25-1 combines with J gene TRBJ1-2; D not resolved. Germline V CDR1 and CDR2: MGHDK, SYGVNS. V lost 2 bases and J lost 5, with 12 bases in between. The CDR3 loop spans 14 amino acids. The CDR3 DNA sequence: TGTGCCAGCAGTGAACCACAGAGTCGATATGGCTACACCTTC. Residues: CASSEPQSRYGYTF.

The J gene is TRBJ2-3, the V gene TRBV12-3 or TRBV12-4; D remains unclear. V lost 2 bases to trimming and J lost 4 bases, with 7 bases between them. The CDR3 is 13 residues long. As DNA, the CDR3 is TGTGCCAGCAGTTTAAAGTCTGCAGATACGCAGTATTTT. Its translation: CASSLKSADTQYF.

J is TRBJ2-3 and V is TRBV3-1 (or the pseudogene TRBV3-2); the D gene is possibly TRBD2 (5 bases). V gave up 3 bases and J gave up 0 bases, with 7 bases separating them. Germline lookup yields CDR1 LGHDT and CDR2 YNNKEL (reference sequence). The CDR3 length is 14 residues. The CDR3 protein is CASSQDFSTDTQYF. The CDR3 DNA sequence: TGTGCCAGCAGCCAGGACTTTAGCACAGATACGCAGTATTTT.

V and J are TRBV19 and TRBJ1-2; 8 nucleotides align to TRBD1. CDR1 is LNHDA, CDR2 SQIVND, per germline (reference sequence). The CDR3 has 13 amino acids. V lost 8 bases and J lost 6; bases outside the gene matches: 8. CDR3 residues: CASGKQGGHGYTF. The CDR3 DNA follows: TGTGCCAGTGGCAAACAGGGGGGACATGGCTACACCTTC.